These T cell receptor beta chains were read from a single sample in a study of T cells in Graves' hyperthyroidism and ophthalmopathy. TCRdb independently ran MiXCR on the multiplex PCR reads; one entry per CDR3 protein. The table lists about 600,000 distinct CDR3 sequences, approximately 15% of them singletons. The sample was blood. The origin of the receptors is a woman younger than 30 with Graves' ophthalmopathy. The CDR3 runs from the conserved cysteine through the conserved F or W. A D gene is named only where the DNA matches it firmly. Clone size appears in some rows only: once, few, many, or a class for an expanded clone.

J gene | clone size | D gene | V gene | CDR3 protein | CDR3 DNA
TRBJ2-3 | . | . | TRBV20-1 | CSARDELNDVAASTDTQYF | TGCAGTGCTAGAGATGAGCTAAACGATGTAGCAGCTAGCACAGATACGCAGTATTTT
TRBJ2-1 | . | TRBD2 | TRBV7-9 | CASSSQTSGSTNEQFF | TGTGCCAGCAGCTCCCAAACTAGCGGGAGTACAAATGAGCAGTTCTTC
TRBJ2-1 | many | . | TRBV28 | CASSLWRWGGGISYNEQFF | TGTGCCAGCAGTTTATGGCGTTGGGGTGGGGGAATTTCCTACAATGAGCAGTTCTTC
TRBJ1-2 | many | . | TRBV11-2 | CASSSYVLRRGVDGYTF | TGTGCCAGCAGCTCCTACGTCCTGCGCAGGGGAGTGGATGGCTACACCTTC
TRBJ2-4 | . | . | TRBV4-2 | CASSQGGLPEDKNIQYF | TGTGCCAGCAGCCAGGGGGGACTTCCCGAGGACAAAAACATTCAGTACTTC
TRBJ2-7 | many | TRBD1 | TRBV7-2 | CASSSWDRGSREQYF | TGTGCCAGCAGCTCATGGGACAGGGGGTCGAGGGAGCAGTACTTC
TRBJ2-7 | . | TRBD2 | TRBV6-2/TRBV6-3 | CASSYGGRPGEQYF | TGTGCCAGCAGTTACGGCGGGAGGCCCGGCGAGCAGTACTTC
TRBJ2-7 | few | . | TRBV7-8 | CASSPGRIEQYF | TGTGCCAGCAGCCCGGGGAGGATCGAGCAGTACTTC
TRBJ2-1 | . | . | TRBV12-5 | CASGFYEQFF | TGTGCTAGTGGTTTTTATGAGCAGTTCTTC
TRBJ2-5 | many | TRBD1 | TRBV29-1 | CSVEEGQGQTQYF | TGCAGCGTTGAAGAGGGACAGGGTCAGACCCAGTACTTC
TRBJ1-3 | many | . | TRBV12-3/TRBV12-4 | CASSRGQLSGNTIYF | TGTGCCAGCAGTCGAGGACAGCTCTCTGGAAACACCATATATTTT
TRBJ2-1 | . | . | TRBV4-3 | CASSQEAYNEQFF | TGCGCCAGCAGCCAAGAGGCCTACAATGAGCAGTTCTTC
TRBJ2-7 | few | TRBD1 | TRBV6-5 | CASSYSDRTGHEQYF | TGTGCCAGCAGTTACTCCGACAGGACAGGCCACGAGCAGTACTTC
TRBJ1-3 | . | TRBD1 | TRBV5-6 | CASSPTGELGNTIYF | TGTGCCAGCAGCCCCACAGGGGAGTTAGGAAACACCATATATTTT
TRBJ2-3 | many | TRBD2 | TRBV27 | CASSLADVTDTQYF | TGTGCCAGCAGCCTAGCGGACGTCACAGATACGCAGTATTTT
TRBJ2-5 | many | TRBD1 | TRBV7-2 | CASSPWDRGNQETQYF | TGTGCCAGCAGCCCGTGGGACAGGGGGAACCAAGAGACCCAGTACTTC
TRBJ2-3 | many | . | TRBV7-9 | CANSRDPSTDTQYF | TGTGCCAACTCCCGGGACCCGAGCACAGATACGCAGTATTTT
TRBJ2-3 | . | TRBD2 | TRBV5-1 | CASSPGLAGDTDTQYF | TGCGCCAGCAGCCCGGGACTAGCGGGGGACACAGATACGCAGTATTTT
TRBJ2-7 | few | . | TRBV4-2 | CASSPSGNHYEQYF | TGTGCCAGCAGCCCCTCTGGGAACCACTACGAGCAGTACTTC
TRBJ2-7 | many | TRBD1 | TRBV6-1 | CASSGTGVIEQYF | TGTGCCAGCAGCGGGACAGGGGTTATCGAGCAGTACTTC
TRBJ2-2 | few | . | TRBV5-1 | CASRGDTHTGELFF | TGCGCCAGCAGAGGAGACACCCACACCGGGGAGCTGTTTTTT
TRBJ1-1 | many | . | TRBV12-3/TRBV12-4 | CASSPPQKNTEAFF | TGTGCCAGCAGCCCCCCCCAGAAGAACACTGAAGCTTTCTTT
TRBJ1-1 | many | TRBD1 | TRBV7-3 | CASSPGTGFAEAFF | TGTGCCAGCAGCCCCGGGACAGGGTTCGCTGAAGCTTTCTTT
TRBJ2-3 | many | TRBD1 | TRBV6-2/TRBV6-3 | CASSYKRPRGPTDTQYF | TGTGCCAGCAGTTACAAGCGGCCAAGGGGGCCCACAGATACGCAGTATTTT
TRBJ1-2 | . | . | TRBV30 | CACTDIYGYTF | TGTGCCTGTACAGATATCTATGGCTACACCTTC
TRBJ1-2 | many | TRBD1 | TRBV12-3/TRBV12-4 | CASSLHEDRFGYTF | TGTGCCAGCAGTTTACACGAGGACAGGTTTGGCTACACCTTC
TRBJ2-5 | many | TRBD1 | TRBV28 | CASSHGQGGIQETQYF | TGTGCCAGCAGCCACGGACAGGGAGGTATCCAAGAGACCCAGTACTTC
TRBJ1-1 | many | . | TRBV11-2 | CASSRLASPGGTEAFF | TGTGCCAGCAGCCGGCTGGCCTCACCTGGAGGGACTGAAGCTTTCTTT
TRBJ2-3 | many | . | TRBV12-3/TRBV12-4 | CASSRQGTDTQYF | TGTGCCAGCAGTCGTCAGGGGACAGATACGCAGTATTTT
TRBJ2-1 | many | TRBD2 | TRBV27 | CATGTSGSRNEQFF | TGTGCCACCGGGACTAGCGGGAGTAGGAATGAGCAGTTCTTC
TRBJ1-2 | many | . | TRBV6-1 | CASSEWGGGGGGYTF | TGTGCCAGCAGTGAATGGGGCGGCGGGGGCGGCGGCTACACCTTC
TRBJ2-2 | many | . | TRBV2 | CASSGPTGELFF | TGTGCCAGCAGTGGGCCGACCGGGGAGCTGTTTTTT
TRBJ1-5 | . | . | TRBV6-1 | CASAGGFSNQPQHF | TGTGCCAGTGCGGGGGGGTTTAGCAATCAGCCCCAGCATTTT
TRBJ1-5 | few | TRBD1 | TRBV19 | CASSIVGQGGQPQHF | TGTGCCAGTAGTATAGTCGGACAGGGAGGTCAGCCCCAGCATTTT
TRBJ2-3 | . | TRBD2 | TRBV12-3/TRBV12-4 | CASSIYSGTSLTDTQYF | TGTGCCAGCAGTATCTACTCCGGGACTAGCCTCACAGATACGCAGTATTTT
TRBJ2-1 | once | . | TRBV25-1 | CASSEFTANEQFF | TGTGCCAGCAGTGAATTTACAGCCAATGAGCAGTTCTTC
TRBJ2-1 | . | TRBD2 | TRBV20-1 | CSASDSSGSSVDEQFF | TGCAGTGCTAGTGATTCTAGCGGGAGTTCCGTCGATGAGCAGTTCTTC
TRBJ2-3 | many | . | TRBV10-3 | CATESGTDTQYF | TGTGCCACCGAAAGCGGAACAGATACGCAGTATTTT
TRBJ2-3 | many | . | TRBV13 | CASSATLETTSTDTQYF | TGTGCCAGCAGCGCAACTCTCGAGACAACTAGCACAGATACGCAGTATTTT
TRBJ1-1 | . | . | TRBV18 | CASSPRVGAGTEAFF | TGTGCCAGCTCACCACGGGTAGGGGCCGGGACTGAAGCTTTCTTT
TRBJ2-3 | . | . | TRBV4-3 | CTSSQDSEESRTDTQYF | TGCACCAGCAGCCAAGATAGCGAAGAGTCCCGCACAGATACGCAGTATTTT
TRBJ2-7 | . | . | TRBV10-2 | CASSESAGSSYEQYF | TGCGCCAGCAGTGAGTCGGCAGGGTCCTCCTACGAGCAGTACTTC
TRBJ2-1 | many | . | TRBV7-2 | CASSPDYKYNEQFF | TGTGCCAGCAGCCCTGACTATAAGTACAATGAGCAGTTCTTC
TRBJ2-3 | many | . | TRBV11-2 | CASSPPPRPETSTDTQYF | TGTGCCAGCAGCCCGCCGCCCCGGCCGGAGACTAGCACAGATACGCAGTATTTT
TRBJ2-4 | once | . | TRBV27 | CASSSGAQAKNIQYF | TGTGCCAGCAGTTCAGGGGCGCAGGCCAAAAACATTCAGTACTTC